This entry features one TCR beta chain sequence. What it recognizes is unknown. These data belong to a study of vaccination and CD4 T cells after COVID-19. CDR1 is MNHNS and CDR2 is SASEGT in the germline V gene. The V end was cut by 11 bases, the J end by 0 bases, with 7 bases between. The CDR3 consists of 12 residues. Researchers used the Oncomine TCR Beta short-read assay to sequence DNA from cultured CD4+ T cells. TCRdb recomputed calls from the PCR reads with MiXCR, one row per CDR3 protein. The sample records 4,000 to 6,000 distinct CDR3 sequences, approximately 57% being singletons. This sample's treatment: 10-day PBMC culture with coronavirus spike peptide pools or control peptides (ViraFEST assay). Gathering of the CD4+ T cells, from the unexposed donor, took place before the COVID-19 pandemic (2011-2018).

This clonotype was obtained from a human donor in good health. The sequencing input was CD4+ T cells from blood, cultured in vitro. This sequence joins TRBV6-1 and TRBJ2-2; possibly TRBD2 for D (5 bases). As DNA, the CDR3 is TGTGCCTTGGAGGCGAACACCGGGGAGCTGTTTTTT. This translates into CALEANTGELFF.